This TCR gamma chain was retrieved from a study of γδ T cells in repeated Plasmodium falciparum infection. This clone is medium-sized in the sample. Other nucleotide sequences in the sample specify the same CDR3. With V trimmed by 2 bases and J by 3 bases, 4 bases remained unmatched. The CDR3 is 13 amino acids. Germline CDR1 EGSTGY, CDR2 YDSYTSSV. TCRdb reanalyzed the multiplex PCR reads using CATT. The table records 25,000 to 30,000 gamma-chain clones, 3% of them present only once. Flow sorting of PBMC yielded separate Vgamma9/Vdelta2+ and Vdelta2-negative gammadelta T cell populations for bulk repertoire analysis.

This chain links TRGV4 with TRGJ1 or TRGJ2. The clonotype was recovered from a pool of human donors (malaria-infected and uninfected, not separated). Sequenced input: gamma-delta T cells from blood. The CDR3 coding sequence is TGTGCCACCTGGGATGCTCCTTATTATAAGAAACTCTTT. This translates into CATWDAPYYKKLF.